This TCR beta chain emerged from a study of cytomegalovirus exposure and HLA in healthy donors. This CDR3 is built from 13 residues. The germline CDR1 and CDR2 sequences are MNHNS and SASEGT. J was trimmed by 3 bases and V by 2 bases; bases with no gene match: 1. The study ran its PCR with 60 Vbeta and 13 Jbeta primers. Assay used: immunoSEQ multiplex PCR; TCRdb lists only in-frame clones, some missing. The data contain some 90,000 clones, under 80% of them singletons. The V and J genes are TRBV6-1 and TRBJ2-7; 7 bases line up with TRBD1. The TCR originated in a boy between 5 and 17 years old in good health and CMV-seronegative. Sequences were obtained from PBMCs. CDR3 loop: CASSERDSYEQYF. CDR3 coding DNA: TGTGCCAGCAGTGAACGGGACAGCTACGAGCAGTACTTC.